The 11 T cell receptor beta chains in this list originate from one sample, sequenced in a study of T cells in Graves' hyperthyroidism and ophthalmopathy. TCR beta CDR3 sequences were amplified from RNA transcripts. Carried out on the TCR CDR3, a first-round RT-PCR used the HTBI primer set. MiXCR, applied by TCRdb to the multiplex PCR reads, yields one record per CDR3 protein. This sample has 550,000 to 650,000 distinct CDR3 sequences, with approximately 15% found just once. Sequencing used blood. Receptors originate from a woman between 25 and 40 years old with Graves' hyperthyroidism that later progressed to Graves' ophthalmopathy.

The chain is built from TRBV3-1 and TRBJ1-5; 9 nucleotides align to TRBD1. Losses at the gene ends were 2 bases for V and 6 bases for J; bases not matched to a gene: 20. This CDR3 spans 20 amino acids. From germline, CDR1 is LGHDT and CDR2 YNNKEL (reference sequence). The CDR3 is CASSQSSYRGPPPLIQPQHF. The DNA for the CDR3 is TGTGCCAGCAGCCAAAGTTCCTACAGGGGGCCCCCCCCTCTGATTCAGCCCCAGCATTTT.

Of note for this clonotype: This may arise from a read error, as a much more abundant clone is one base away. The chain employs TRBV7-9 and TRBJ1-4; D unresolved. Trimming removed 4 bases from V and 0 bases from J, with 6 bases in between. Germline loops: CDR1 SEHNR, CDR2 FQNEAQ (reference sequence). CDR3 length equals 14 residues. The CDR3 bases are TGTGCCAGCAGCTCAGAGACAACTAATGAAAAACTGTTTTTT. This encodes CASSSETTNEKLFF.

There are many counts of this clonotype. This sequence joins TRBV19 and TRBJ1-4; no definite D call. CDR3 length: 13 residues. The germline gives CDR1 LNHDA, CDR2 SQIVND (reference sequence). V shed 0 bases and J shed 5 bases, with 4 bases lying between them. The CDR3 here is CASSIDPNEKLFF. Here the CDR3 DNA reads TGTGCCAGTAGTATAGATCCAAATGAAAAACTGTTTTTT.

The rearrangement uses TRBV4-1 and TRBJ2-7, with 10 bases lining up with TRBD1. The CDR3 has 17 amino acids. With 4 bases clipped from V and 3 bases from J, the junction kept 12 bases outside the gene matches. CDR1 and CDR2 from the germline V gene are MGHRA and YSYEKL. The DNA for the CDR3 is TGCGCCAGCAGCCGCCACCTAACCGGGACAGGGGACTACGAGCAGTACTTC. It codes for CASSRHLTGTGDYEQYF.

This clonotype was observed many times. CDR3: CASSTTQREGPYEQYF. Here the CDR3 DNA reads TGTGCCAGCAGTACTACTCAGCGGGAGGGCCCCTACGAGCAGTACTTC. This chain uses TRBV12-3 or TRBV12-4 with TRBJ2-7, with TRBD2 identical over 10 bases. The CDR3 extends over 16 amino acids. With V trimmed by 5 bases and J by 2 bases, 9 bases remained unmatched.

Notes on this clonotype: A much more abundant neighbour one base away suggests this may be a read error. The J gene is TRBJ1-6, the V gene TRBV27; D uncertain. Looked up from germline, CDR1 is MNHEY and CDR2 is SMNVEV (reference sequence). This CDR3 is built from 14 residues. CDR3 sequence reads: CAGSLAGIRSPLHF. The CDR3 DNA reads TGTGCCGGCAGTCTCGCGGGGATACGGTCACCCCTCCACTTT.

This clonotype was seen repeatedly, ten times or more. The chain has TRBV11-2 and TRBJ2-3, with D hard to call. V was cut by 0 bases and J by 7 bases, with 5 bases left in between. This CDR3 is 12 amino acids long. From germline, CDR1 is SGHAT and CDR2 FQNNGV. The DNA of the CDR3 is TGTGCCAGCAGCTTAGAAGGCTATACGCAGTATTTT. Amino acid sequence: CASSLEGYTQYF.

This clonotype was picked up one time. The CDR3 here is CASSLWGQGSGPGELFF. CDR3 coding DNA: TGTGCCAGCAGTTTATGGGGACAGGGTAGCGGCCCCGGGGAGCTGTTTTTT. The chain employs TRBV28 and TRBJ2-2, with 9 nucleotides matching TRBD1. The CDR3 totals 17 residues. V shed 0 bases, J shed 6 bases, and the junction held 8 bases outside the gene matches. CDR1 is MDHEN, CDR2 SYDVKM, per germline.

This clonotype was recorded many times. The chain uses TRBV29-1 and TRBJ2-5; 12 nucleotides align to TRBD1. CDR1 is SQVTM and CDR2 is ANQGSEA in the germline V gene. This CDR3 has 16 residues. Losses at the gene ends were 1 base for V and 1 base for J; bases not matched to a gene: 4. In nucleotides, the CDR3 is TGCAGCGTTGAAGGGTGGGGACAGGGGGCCCAAGAGACCCAGTACTTC. It specifies CSVEGWGQGAQETQYF.

This chain links TRBV20-1 with TRBJ2-1, with 7 bases lining up with TRBD1. The length of the CDR3 is 15 residues. After removal of 0 bases from V and 3 bases from J, the junction contained 5 bases not matched to a gene. Looked up from germline, CDR1 is DFQATT and CDR2 is SNEGSKA (reference sequence). CDR3 residues: CSARDRQGVYNEQFF. The DNA of the CDR3 is TGCAGTGCTAGAGATCGCCAGGGGGTCTACAATGAGCAGTTCTTC.

This clonotype was seen many times. The chain has TRBV12-3 or TRBV12-4 and TRBJ1-2; 7 bases agree with TRBD1. V lost 8 bases to trimming and J lost 7 bases; unmatched junction nucleotides: 10. CDR3 length: 13 amino acids. CDR3 DNA sequence: TGTGCCAGCGGCAATTTCAGGGGGGGTGGCTACACCTTC. Translated, it gives CASGNFRGGGYTF.